The source of this T cell receptor beta chain is a study of cytomegalovirus exposure and HLA in healthy donors. Whole-study context: Earlier, 95 million to 130 million unique TCR beta sequences were recovered from around 180 million T cells by an analysis. Findings and caveats of the study: Analysis performed later showed TCR beta chains linked to HLA being more clonally expanded than equally common others. The classifier, whose performance was assessed in both the original and validation cohorts, reportedly diagnosed cytomegalovirus status with high specificity and sensitivity.

This CDR3 contains 16 residues. CDR1 is MRHNA, CDR2 SNTAGT, per germline. Trimming took off 4 bases at V and 2 bases at J, with 14 bases between the two ends. The table lists this clone with a count of one. The antigen is not known. PCR employed 60 Vbeta and 13 Jbeta primers. Here immunoSEQ multiplex PCR was the method, and the copy in TCRdb shows in-frame clones only, minus some. The profile covers about 67,000 clones, with 65% to 70% appearing a single time and roughly 2.1% taken by the ten largest. Healthy donors of bone marrow made up the group. This receptor was identified in a woman aged 25 to 39 in good health and CMV-seronegative. The V call is TRBV6-4, the J call TRBJ2-2; possibly TRBD2 for D (7 bases). Sample: PBMCs. CDR3 sequence: CASSALRGANTGELFF. Here the CDR3 DNA reads TGTGCCAGCAGTGCGTTACGGGGGGCTAACACCGGGGAGCTGTTTTTT.